Shown below are 30 T cell receptor beta chains from a single sample sequenced in a study of beta chain features in type 1 diabetes. Expressed TCRB transcripts were sequenced, since all the RNA that had been isolated was reverse transcribed. Sequencing used immunoSEQ multiplex PCR; TCRdb keeps in-frame clones, though not all of them. This sample has around 500,000 clones, with about an eighth found just once. Sequencing was done on a sample of naive CD4+ T cells from blood. All receptors come from a woman under 30 in good health.

J is TRBJ2-2 and V is TRBV5-6, with D maybe TRBD2 (6 bases). Trimming took 4 bases from V and 6 from J, leaving 16 bases between them. Germline CDR1 is SGHDT and CDR2 is YYEEEE. This CDR3 is 15 amino acids long. As DNA, the CDR3 is TGTGCCAGCAGCAAGACTAGTTTAATAGCCGGGGAGCTGTTTTTT. It encodes CASSKTSLIAGELFF.

The rearrangement uses TRBV29-1 and TRBJ2-1; 8 nucleotides line up with TRBD2. Germline assignment: CDR1 SQVTM and CDR2 ANQGSEA. Trimming took 6 bases from V and 2 from J; bases not matched to a gene: 9. The CDR3 loop spans 15 amino acids. The CDR3 loop is CSVATSGGPYNEQFF. Here the CDR3 DNA reads TGCAGCGTCGCCACTAGCGGAGGACCCTACAATGAGCAGTTCTTC.

The chain's CDR3 is CASSGGTQPLAKNIQYF. CDR3 bases: TGTGCCAGCAGCGGAGGGACGCAACCCTTAGCCAAAAACATTCAGTACTTC. This chain links TRBV11-2 with TRBJ2-4; tentative D call: TRBD2 (6 bases). Trimming stripped 5 bases from V and 0 bases from J, with 17 bases between. From germline, CDR1 is SGHAT and CDR2 FQNNGV. This CDR3 comprises 17 residues.

This clone showed up just a few times. Different DNA sequences within this sample yield the same CDR3. The rearrangement links TRBV7-2 to TRBJ2-5; no clear D. Looked up from germline, CDR1 is SGHTA and CDR2 is FQGNSA. The V end was cut by 6 bases, the J end by 5 bases, with 10 bases between. The CDR3 is made up of 12 amino acids. The CDR3 DNA reads as TGTGCCAGCAGTTTAAGCCGGGAGACCCAGTACTTC. Translation: CASSLSRETQYF.

CDR3 residues: CASSLQSGRTDTQYF. The DNA for the CDR3 is TGTGCCAGCAGCTTACAGAGCGGGAGGACAGATACGCAGTATTTT. The chain recombines TRBV7-2 with TRBJ2-3, with 9 positions matching TRBD2. Germline V gives CDR1 SGHTA, CDR2 FQGNSA. The CDR3 has 15 amino acids. With 2 bases clipped from V and 3 bases from J, the junction kept 3 bases outside the gene matches.

This clone has more than one count but fewer than ten. The V call is TRBV29-1, the J call TRBJ2-5; 10 bases map to TRBD2. The assigned J gene may be wrong: the sequence end matches TRBJ2-7 better. Germline V gene data show CDR1 as SQVTM and CDR2 as ANQGSEA. The CDR3 loop spans 12 amino acids. The CDR3 here is CSYLAGGYEQYF. The CDR3 nucleotides are TGCAGCTATTTAGCGGGAGGCTACGAGCAGTACTTC.

V usage is TRBV13 and J usage is TRBJ2-7; no firm D call. V lost 1 base, J lost 3 bases, and 10 bases lay in between. The CDR3 consists of 14 residues. The V gene's germline CDR1 is PRHDT and CDR2 FYEKMQ (reference sequence). The CDR3 region has the DNA TGTGCCAGCAGCTTAGTCAGAGAGAGCTACGAGCAGTACTTC. As protein: CASSLVRESYEQYF.

The chain employs TRBV30 and TRBJ2-1; 8 nucleotides line up with TRBD2. CDR3 length: 15 amino acids. In germline, CDR1 is GTSNPN, CDR2 SVGIG (reference sequence). Trimming took 0 bases from V and 6 from J; bases not matched to a gene: 7. This CDR3 is CAWSVWGTRSNEQFF. As DNA, the CDR3 is TGTGCCTGGAGTGTCTGGGGGACTAGAAGCAATGAGCAGTTCTTC. Based on the CDR3 plus reference TRBV30 and TRBJ2-1, the full variable domain is SQTIHQWPATLVQPVGSPLSLECTVEGTSNPNLYWYRQAAGRGLQLLFYSVGIGQISSEVPQNLSASRPQDRQFILSSKKLLLSDSGFYLCAWSVWGTRSNEQFFGPGTRLTVL.

The rearrangement links TRBV4-1 to TRBJ1-2, with D uncertain. CDR3 length: 17 residues. Germline CDR1 and CDR2: MGHRA and YSYEKL. V shed 1 base and J shed 0 bases, with 15 bases lying between them. CDR3 loop: CASSQVPSPASNYGYTF. In DNA, the CDR3 is TGCGCCAGCAGCCAAGTGCCTTCGCCAGCTTCTAACTATGGCTACACCTTC.

This clone was observed a few times. This sequence joins TRBV30 and TRBJ2-4; 9 bases agree with TRBD1. V trimming: 3 bases; J trimming: 7 bases; junction bases outside the gene matches: 4. The CDR3 length is 13 residues. Germline CDR1 and CDR2: GTSNPN and SVGIG (reference sequence). In DNA form, the CDR3 reads TGTGCCTGGAGCGGGGGACAGGGCAACATTCAGTACTTC. Protein sequence: CAWSGGQGNIQYF.

This clone was picked up a small number of times. This chain joins TRBV7-2 and TRBJ2-7, with D possibly matching TRBD2 (5 bases). This CDR3 has 15 amino acids. Germline V lookup: CDR1 SGHTA, CDR2 FQGNSA. V lost 4 bases to trimming and J lost 2 bases, with 15 bases between them. The CDR3 spells CASSSYLSATYEQYF. DNA for the CDR3: TGTGCCAGCAGCTCATACCTTAGCGCAACCTACGAGCAGTACTTC. Together with reference TRBV7-2 and TRBJ2-7, the CDR3 gives the full variable domain: GAGVSQSPSNKVTEKGKDVELRCDPISGHTALYWYRQSLGQGLEFLIYFQGNSAPDKSGLPSDRFSAERTGGSVSTLTIQRTQQEDSAVYLCASSSYLSATYEQYFGPGTRLTVT.

This clone was counted a few times. The chain recombines TRBV7-2 with TRBJ1-1; D perhaps matches TRBD1 (6 bases). Germline V gene sequence: CDR1 SGHTA, CDR2 FQGNSA. The CDR3 extends over 14 amino acids. V lost 3 bases and J 5 bases, leaving 13 bases between the germline ends. DNA of the CDR3: TGTGCCAGCAGCTTGATGTCAGGGGATACTGAAGCTTTCTTT. This encodes CASSLMSGDTEAFF.

The chain links TRBV6-5 to TRBJ2-1; D assignment may be TRBD1 or TRBD2 (5 bases each). Trimming pared 8 bases from V and 5 bases from J, leaving 16 bases between. The CDR3 loop spans 14 amino acids. The germline CDR1 and CDR2 sequences are MNHEY and SVGAGI. The CDR3 reads CASVSGEGNNEQFF. CDR3 sequence (DNA): TGTGCCAGCGTCAGCGGCGAGGGGAACAATGAGCAGTTCTTC.

The CDR3 bases are TGTGCCAGCAGCCAAGTGACTCCTCCCTACGAGCAGTACTTC. Encoded protein: CASSQVTPPYEQYF. This chain uses TRBV4-2 with TRBJ2-7, with no clear D. There are 14 residues in the CDR3. CDR1 is LGHNA and CDR2 is YNFKEQ in the germline V gene. V gave up 1 base and J gave up 2 bases, with 9 bases separating them.

The gene calls are TRBV15 and TRBJ2-3, with D possibly matching TRBD2 (6 bases). The CDR3 has 16 amino acids. In germline, CDR1 is LNHNV, CDR2 YYDKDF (reference sequence). Trimming took 1 base from V and 6 from J, leaving 17 bases between them. In nucleotides, the CDR3 is TGTGCCACCAGCAGAGGCGGGTCCGGGAGAGGGGATACGCAGTATTTT. It is translated as CATSRGGSGRGDTQYF. Full variable domain (outside the CDR3, taken from reference TRBV15 and TRBJ2-3): DAMVIQNPRYQVTQFGKPVTLSCSQTLNHNVMYWYQQKSSQAPKLLFHYYDKDFNNEADTPDNFQSRRPNTSFCFLDIRSPGLGDTAMYLCATSRGGSGRGDTQYFGPGTRLTVL.

The chain is built from TRBV11-2 and TRBJ2-1; D remains unclear. Trimming stripped 5 bases from V and 7 bases from J, with 15 bases between. CDR1 is SGHAT, CDR2 FQNNGV, per germline. This CDR3 is built from 14 residues. The CDR3 coding sequence is TGTGCCAGCAGCACGCGGACGACTTGGAATGAGCAGTTCTTC. Its protein is CASSTRTTWNEQFF. Together with reference TRBV11-2 and TRBJ2-1, the CDR3 gives the full variable domain: EAGVAQSPRYKIIEKRQSVAFWCNPISGHATLYWYQQILGQGPKLLIQFQNNGVVDDSQLPKDRFSAERLKGVDSTLKIQPAKLEDSAVYLCASSTRTTWNEQFFGPGTRLTVL.

Only a few counts were recorded for this clone. This sequence joins TRBV7-9 and TRBJ2-7; D may be TRBD1 or TRBD2 (5 bases each). The CDR3 is 16 residues long. Germline CDR1 and CDR2: SEHNR and FQNEAQ (reference sequence). V was trimmed by 3 bases and J by 7 bases, leaving 22 bases between them. CDR3 residues: CASSFDGATQEWEQYV. CDR3 in DNA: TGTGCCAGCAGCTTCGACGGGGCTACCCAAGAGTGGGAGCAGTACGTC.

V and J are TRBV7-2 and TRBJ2-7, with 7 bases identical to TRBD2. V lost 5 bases to trimming and J lost 2 bases; unmatched junction nucleotides: 6. Looked up from germline, CDR1 is SGHTA and CDR2 is FQGNSA. The CDR3 runs to 14 residues. This chain's CDR3 is CASSTAGTTYEQYF. The CDR3 DNA reads TGTGCCAGCAGCACCGCCGGGACTACCTACGAGCAGTACTTC.

As regards this clone: Mismatch with germline at one junction end may stem from a read error. The J gene is TRBJ2-7, the V gene TRBV2; 8 nucleotides align to TRBD1. Germline V gene data show CDR1 as SNHLY and CDR2 as FYNNEI. This CDR3 is 14 amino acids long. The CDR3 DNA sequence: TGTGCCAGCAGGGAAGGACAGGGCTTCCACGAGCAGTACTTC. This sequence encodes CASREGQGFHEQYF. Drawing the rest from reference TRBV2 and TRBJ2-7, the complete variable domain is EPEVTQTPSHQVTQMGQEVILRCVPISNHLYFYWYRQILGQKVEFLVSFYNNEISEKSEIFDDQFSVERPDGSNFTLKIRSTKLEDSAMYFCASREGQGFHEQYFGPGTRLTVT.

There are a few counts of this clone. V usage is TRBV7-3 and J usage is TRBJ1-5; D unclear. There are 12 residues in the CDR3. Germline values: CDR1 SGHTA, CDR2 FQGTGA. Trimming left V 5 bases short and J 5 bases short, with 7 bases between. Written as DNA, the CDR3 is TGTGCCAGCAGCCTGACACATCAGCCCCAGCATTTT. As protein: CASSLTHQPQHF.

Comment on this clone: At one boundary the junction diverges from the germline segment, which might be a read error. The rearrangement joins TRBV4-2 to TRBJ2-1; D gene uncertain. The CDR3 loop spans 15 amino acids. Germline CDR1 and CDR2: LGHNA and YNFKEQ. CDR3 in DNA: TGTGCCAGCAGCCAAGAGGGCTACTCCCACAATGAGCAGTTCTTC. Protein: CASSQEGYSHNEQFF.

The chain uses TRBV14 and TRBJ1-2; D remains unclear. The V end lost 1 base, the J end lost 4 bases, and 7 bases lay between the germline ends. There are 13 residues in the CDR3. Looked up from germline, CDR1 is SGHDN and CDR2 is FVKESK. The chain's CDR3 is CASSQGVPYGYTF. The CDR3, as DNA: TGTGCCAGCAGCCAAGGGGTCCCCTATGGCTACACCTTC.

This clone was seen more than once but under ten times. This chain joins TRBV6-5 and TRBJ2-2; no definite D call. Trimming removed 6 bases from V and 7 bases from J, with 12 bases in between. Germline-derived CDR1 and CDR2 are MNHEY and SVGAGI. This CDR3 spans 13 amino acids. The CDR3 loop reads CASRENLGGELFF. CDR3 bases: TGTGCCAGCAGGGAAAACCTTGGCGGGGAGCTGTTTTTT.

The rearrangement joins TRBV30 to TRBJ1-2, with 7 bases matching TRBD1. The V gene end was trimmed by 1 base and the J gene end by 2 bases; junction bases not matched to a gene: 10. The CDR3 is 16 amino acids. In germline, CDR1 is GTSNPN, CDR2 SVGIG (reference sequence). CDR3 loop: CAWSDSPPGQNYGYTF. DNA for the CDR3: TGTGCCTGGAGTGACTCTCCCCCGGGACAGAACTATGGCTACACCTTC.

The chain carries TRBV5-6 and TRBJ2-7; 7 nucleotides agree with TRBD1. V trimming: 4 bases; J trimming: 7 bases; junction bases outside the gene matches: 5. Germline assignment: CDR1 SGHDT and CDR2 YYEEEE. The CDR3 covers 12 residues. This chain's CDR3 is CASSVGQIEQYV. The CDR3 bases are TGTGCCAGCAGCGTGGGACAGATTGAGCAGTACGTC.

The V and J genes are TRBV14 and TRBJ1-2; a weak D match, TRBD1 (5 bases). The CDR3 runs to 17 residues. V lost 1 base, J lost 2 bases, and 17 bases lay in between. Germline CDR1 is SGHDN and CDR2 is FVKESK. CDR3 nucleotide sequence: TGTGCCAGCAGCCAAGGCCACAGACAACAGGACAACTATGGCTACACCTTC. It is translated as CASSQGHRQQDNYGYTF.

This chain uses TRBV19 with TRBJ2-1; D may correspond to TRBD1 or TRBD2 (6 bases each). CDR3 length: 13 residues. V was shortened by 9 bases and J by 6 bases, with 15 bases between the two germline ends. Per germline, CDR1 LNHDA and CDR2 SQIVND (reference sequence). The CDR3 here is CASTSRGPNEQFF. The CDR3 region has the DNA TGTGCCAGCACGTCCCGGGGGCCCAATGAGCAGTTCTTC.

This clone turned up a few times. The J gene is TRBJ2-2, the V gene TRBV7-2; the D is unclear. V gave up 2 bases and J gave up 7 bases, with 8 bases separating them. CDR3 length: 13 residues. Germline V gene data show CDR1 as SGHTA and CDR2 as FQGNSA. CDR3 protein: CASSLIQSGELFF. The CDR3 DNA is TGTGCCAGCAGCTTAATACAGAGCGGGGAGCTGTTTTTT.

This rearrangement joins TRBV19 to TRBJ2-1; 7 bases map to TRBD1. This CDR3 has 14 amino acids. Germline V CDR1 and CDR2: LNHDA, SQIVND (reference sequence). The ends lost 4 bases at V and 3 bases at J; junction bases unmatched: 3. CDR3 loop: CASSTQGDYNEQFF. As DNA, the CDR3 is TGTGCCAGTAGTACCCAGGGGGACTACAATGAGCAGTTCTTC. The whole variable domain, remainder taken from reference TRBV19 and TRBJ2-1, is DGGITQSPKYLFRKEGQNVTLSCEQNLNHDAMYWYRQDPGQGLRLIYYSQIVNDFQKGDIAEGYSVSREKKESFPLTVTSAQKNPTAFYLCASSTQGDYNEQFFGPGTRLTVL.

This rearrangement joins TRBV7-2 to TRBJ2-1, with 7 bases fitting TRBD1. From germline, CDR1 is SGHTA and CDR2 FQGNSA. V shed 6 bases and J 5 bases; nucleotides not matched to a gene: 10. The CDR3 is 15 amino acids. In nucleotides, the CDR3 is TGTGCCAGCAGACGACCACCGGGACAGCACAATGAGCAGTTCTTC. Translation gives CASRRPPGQHNEQFF.